Listed below are T cell receptor beta chains from one sample, sequenced in a study of blood T cell repertoires in COVID-19. Method: immunoSEQ multiplex PCR; TCRdb's copy keeps in-frame clones and lacks some. There are around 300,000 clones in the sample; 89% occur only once, and about 2% lies in the top ten. The source material was PBMCs or T cells enriched from blood (not recorded which). The source is a woman aged 60-70 years who had recovered from COVID-19. CDR3s include the opening cysteine and the closing phenylalanine or tryptophan. Fields, in order: D gene, clone size, J gene, V gene, CDR3 DNA, CDR3 protein. The D gene is left open where the match is weak. A clone size is listed for some rows: how often the clone was seen (once, few, many), or a class if it is expanded.

>TRBD2|NA|TRBJ2-1|TRBV7-3
TGTGCCAGCAGCTTAACTTTTGGGAGCGGGAGACTTGGGCTTAATGAGCAGTTCTTC
CASSLTFGSGRLGLNEQFF
>NA|NA|TRBJ1-1|TRBV7-3
TGTGCCAGCAGCTTATCGGCCGGGGACACTGAAGCTTTCTTT
CASSLSAGDTEAFF
>NA|NA|TRBJ2-6|TRBV28
TGTGCCAGCAGCGATACGACAGGTAGCTCTGGGGCCAACGTCCTGACTTTC
CASSDTTGSSGANVLTF
>TRBD1|NA|TRBJ2-6|TRBV7-3
TGTGCCAGCAGCGCCCTGGGGGACAGGGCAGGGGCCAACGTCCTGACTTTC
CASSALGDRAGANVLTF
>TRBD1|NA|TRBJ2-7|TRBV5-1
TGCGCCAGCAGCTTTGACAGGGGAGGCTCCTACGAGCAGTACTTC
CASSFDRGGSYEQYF
>NA|NA|TRBJ2-1|TRBV28
TGTGCCAGCAGTTTACCCTCAGGGGATGGGCAGTTCTTC
CASSLPSGDGQFF
>TRBD2|few|TRBJ2-3|TRBV11-2
TGTGCCAGCAGTTTTAGCGGGAGCAGCACAGATACGCAGTATTTT
CASSFSGSSTDTQYF
>TRBD2|NA|TRBJ2-3|TRBV11-2
TGTGCCAGCAGCCGTAGCGGGGGGGGCACAGATACGCAGTATTTT
CASSRSGGGTDTQYF
>NA|NA|TRBJ2-2|TRBV18
TGTGCCAGCTCCGTAGGGGTCACCGGGGAGCTGTTTTTT
CASSVGVTGELFF
>TRBD1|NA|TRBJ1-4|TRBV5-1
TGCGCCAGCAGCCATCAGGGGGTTGACGAAAAACTGTTTTTT
CASSHQGVDEKLFF
>NA|few|TRBJ1-1|TRBV7-8
TGTGCCAGCAGCCCTTTGAACACTGAAGCTTTCTTT
CASSPLNTEAFF
>TRBD2|NA|TRBJ2-2|TRBV7-3
TGTGCCAGCAGCTTAGCGGGGGGCTACACCGGGGAGCTGTTTTTT
CASSLAGGYTGELFF
>NA|NA|TRBJ1-2|TRBV27
TGTGCCAGCAGTACAGGAGCCTCGCGGGGCTACACCTTC
CASSTGASRGYTF
>NA|NA|TRBJ1-3|TRBV7-2
TGTGCCAGCAGCCTACCAGGGAGGGGCAGGAGAAACACCATATATTTT
CASSLPGRGRRNTIYF
>NA|NA|TRBJ1-1|TRBV2
TGTGCCAGCAGTGAACTCAGGAATAAAGCTTTCTTT
CASSELRNKAFF
>TRBD2|NA|TRBJ2-1|TRBV19
TGTGCCAGTATAGGAATAGCGGGAGAACACGGAGGCTCCTACAATGAGCAGTTCTTC
CASIGIAGEHGGSYNEQFF
>TRBD1|once|TRBJ1-2|TRBV9
TGTGCCAGCAGCTTAGGACAGGGAGGTGGCTACACCTTC
CASSLGQGGGYTF
>NA|few|TRBJ1-5|TRBV7-9
TGTGCCAGCAGCCAGGGTAATCAGCCCCAGCATTTT
CASSQGNQPQHF
>NA|NA|TRBJ2-1|TRBV7-3
TGTGCCAGCAGCATTACAGGTTACAATGAGCAGTTCTTC
CASSITGYNEQFF
>NA|NA|TRBJ2-1|TRBV5-1
TGCGCCAGCAGCTTGGACTCCCACAATGAGCAGTTCTTC
CASSLDSHNEQFF
>NA|NA|TRBJ1-1|TRBV11-1
TGTGCCAGCAGCTTAGCGCAGTACACTGAAGCTTTCTTT
CASSLAQYTEAFF
>NA|NA|TRBJ2-5|TRBV5-1
TGCGCCAGCAGACAACAGGGTTCAGAGACCCAGTACTTC
CASRQQGSETQYF
>NA|NA|TRBJ2-5|TRBV5-4
TGTGCCAGCAGTGCCCCGGGGGGCAGCAAAGAGACCCAGTACTTC
CASSAPGGSKETQYF
>TRBD1|once|TRBJ1-2|TRBV2
TGTGCCACTAAGACTGGACAGGGGAAGGACTATGGCTACACCTTC
CATKTGQGKDYGYTF
>TRBD1|NA|TRBJ2-7|TRBV27
TGTGCCAGTAACGACAGGGGGCCGTCCTACGAGCAGTACTTC
CASNDRGPSYEQYF
>TRBD2|NA|TRBJ2-3|TRBV6-1
TGTGCCAGCAGTGGAGGACTAGCGGGGCCCACAGATACGCAGTATTTT
CASSGGLAGPTDTQYF
>TRBD1|NA|TRBJ2-1|TRBV2
TGTGCCAGCAAGAGGGACAGACAGAACAATGAGCAGTTCTTC
CASKRDRQNNEQFF
>NA|NA|TRBJ2-7|TRBV10-1
TGCGCCAGCGGGAGCATGTACGAGCAGTACTTC
CASGSMYEQYF
>TRBD2|NA|TRBJ2-2|TRBV30
TGTGCCGGGAAAGCGGGGGGGCGGCCCGGGGAGCTGTTTTTT
CAGKAGGRPGELFF